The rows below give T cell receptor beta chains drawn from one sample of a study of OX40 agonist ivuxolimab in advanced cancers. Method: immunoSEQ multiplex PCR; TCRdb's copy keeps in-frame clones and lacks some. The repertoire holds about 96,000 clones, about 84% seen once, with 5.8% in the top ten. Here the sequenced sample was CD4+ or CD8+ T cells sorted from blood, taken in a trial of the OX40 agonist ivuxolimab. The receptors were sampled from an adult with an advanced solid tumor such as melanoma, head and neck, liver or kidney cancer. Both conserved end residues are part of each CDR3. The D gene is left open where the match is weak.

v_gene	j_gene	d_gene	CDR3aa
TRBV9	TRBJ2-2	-	CASSVAGNTGELFF
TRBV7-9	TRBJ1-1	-	CASSPPDREEAFF
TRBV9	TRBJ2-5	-	CASSRGERLETQYF
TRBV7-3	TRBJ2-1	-	CASSLGRTNEQFF
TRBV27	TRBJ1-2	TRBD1	CASCRQGGLLSGYTF
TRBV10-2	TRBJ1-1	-	CATANSRRTEAFF
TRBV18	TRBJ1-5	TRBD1	CASSPYPISGTGVIRTESNQPQHF
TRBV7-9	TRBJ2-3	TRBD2	CASSPSGGNPTDTQYF
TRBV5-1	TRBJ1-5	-	CATPQYSNQPQHF
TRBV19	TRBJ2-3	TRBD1	CASSIADRAADTQYF
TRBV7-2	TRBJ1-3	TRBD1	CASSSRGVGISGNTIYF
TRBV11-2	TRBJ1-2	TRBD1	CASSLAWTGGEKNLNTF
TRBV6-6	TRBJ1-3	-	CASSYNPPSSGNTIYF
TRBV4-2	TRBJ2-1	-	CASSLEDASYNEQFF
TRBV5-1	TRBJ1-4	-	CASRTGLFDEKLFF